What follows is one T cell receptor beta chain and its context. This sample was taken from a study of sequential checkpoint blockade in melanoma. The V gene lost 4 bases and the J gene lost 4 bases, with 12 bases spanning the gap. Per germline, CDR1 SGDLS and CDR2 YYNGEE. The CDR3 is 14 amino acids. The sample's treatment: randomized to nivolumab then ipilimumab (arm A) or the reverse (arm B). PBMC sorting kept live CD3+CD8+ cells without CD19 or CD56. Assay used: immunoSEQ multiplex PCR; TCRdb lists only in-frame clones, some missing. The sample contains roughly 20,000 clones, roughly 70% of which appear only once.

Material: CD8+ T cells sorted from blood (inferred from file names), obtained from a patient given nivolumab and ipilimumab in sequence. This clonotype was obtained from a human donor with melanoma. The chain employs TRBV9 and TRBJ1-3; no reliable D call. CDR3 coding DNA: TGTGCCAGCAGCCCTGGGGAGTCGGGAAACACCATATATTTT. Amino acid sequence: CASSPGESGNTIYF.